This T cell receptor beta chain derives from a study of blood T cell repertoires in COVID-19. Background on the study: COVID-19 samples, acute and convalescent, were from the United States, Italy and Spain. In each case, the material was cDNA or gDNA derived from T cells, B-cell-depleted T cells, or PBMCs.

In the authors' methods: Reference gene primer amplification gave estimated nucleated cell counts. The assay was immunoSEQ multiplex PCR, and TCRdb's table has in-frame clones only and misses some. V and J calls and clone size are given by that table; D and trimming were obtained from the DNA. Altogether 100,000 to 150,000 clones are present, around 90% being singletons, with the ten largest covering 1.5%. The receptor comes from a human donor in a cohort sampled during active COVID-19. Specimen: peripheral blood.

CDR3 sequence reads: CASSFQGQEYYGYTF. DNA for the CDR3: TGCGCCAGCAGCTTCCAAGGACAGGAATACTATGGCTACACCTTC. The rearrangement joins TRBV5-1 to TRBJ1-2; 7 nucleotides align to TRBD1. V dropped 2 bases and J dropped 3; count of bases not matched to a gene: 7. The CDR3 has 15 residues. The V gene's germline CDR1 is SGHRS and CDR2 YFSETQ.